The T cell receptor (beta chain) described here comes from a study of blood T cell repertoires in COVID-19. For the study at large: Material from acute and convalescent COVID-19 was sourced from the United States, Italy and Spain.

The repertoire was sequenced with immunoSEQ multiplex PCR; TCRdb's copy has only in-frame clones and lacks some. The sample holds about 480,000 clones, about 91% seen once. V lost 4 bases and J lost 3; bases outside the gene matches: 4. Germline V gives CDR1 SGHRS, CDR2 YFSETQ. The CDR3 spans 15 residues. The rearrangement links TRBV5-1 to TRBJ1-6, with 7 bases matching TRBD1. The specimen was peripheral blood. This TCR was recovered from a man younger than 35 with COVID-19, enrolled during active disease. The CDR3 region has the DNA TGCGCCAGCAGCCGACAGGGCATCTATAATTCACCCCTCCACTTT. This gives the protein CASSRQGIYNSPLHF.